A selection of T cell receptor beta chains follows, all from one sample in a study of CD8+CD57+ T cells in acquired aplastic anemia. TCRdb re-derived calls from the reads in MiXCR, one entry per CDR3 protein. This sample has about 160,000 distinct CDR3 sequences, with roughly two thirds found just once. What was sequenced was sorted CD4+, CD8+, or CD8+CD57+ T cells (not recorded which) from PBMCs. The receptors come from a human donor with aplastic anemia. CDR3s include the opening cysteine and the closing phenylalanine or tryptophan. A D gene is named only where the DNA matches it firmly. The size entry is marked missing in some rows and otherwise reads once, few, many or a size class.

CDR3nt: TGCGCCAGCAGCTTGGGTGTTAGGGGATTACGAAACAATGAGCAGTTCTTC; CDR3aa: CASSLGVRGLRNNEQFF; abundance: -; len: 17; v_gene: TRBV5-1; d_gene: -; j_gene: TRBJ2-1
CDR3nt: TGTGCCAGCAGTTCGATGGGGGGGCTTGAGCCCCAGCATTTT; CDR3aa: CASSSMGGLEPQHF; abundance: -; len: 14; v_gene: TRBV7-2; d_gene: -; j_gene: TRBJ1-5
CDR3nt: TGTGCCACGAAAGCGGGGCTAGCGGGGGGTCCTAGGACAGATACGCAGTATTTT; CDR3aa: CATKAGLAGGPRTDTQYF; abundance: -; len: 18; v_gene: TRBV10-3; d_gene: TRBD2; j_gene: TRBJ2-3
CDR3nt: TGTGCCAGTAGTATCTGGGGGGGCAATCAGCCCCAGCATTTT; CDR3aa: CASSIWGGNQPQHF; abundance: -; len: 14; v_gene: TRBV19; d_gene: -; j_gene: TRBJ1-5
CDR3nt: TGTGCCAGCAGATCGGCCCCTAACTATGGCTACACCTTC; CDR3aa: CASRSAPNYGYTF; abundance: few; len: 13; v_gene: TRBV5-8; d_gene: -; j_gene: TRBJ1-2
CDR3nt: TGCGCCAGCAGCTTGGCCGTGGCTAGCGGGAGCCGCGAGCAGTTCTTC; CDR3aa: CASSLAVASGSREQFF; abundance: -; len: 16; v_gene: TRBV5-1; d_gene: TRBD2; j_gene: TRBJ2-1
CDR3nt: TGTGCCAGCGCAGACGGGACCTACGAGCAGTACTTC; CDR3aa: CASADGTYEQYF; abundance: -; len: 12; v_gene: TRBV11-1; d_gene: -; j_gene: TRBJ2-7
CDR3nt: TGCAGTGCAGATACAGGGAGGACAGATACGCAGTATTTT; CDR3aa: CSADTGRTDTQYF; abundance: -; len: 13; v_gene: TRBV20-1; d_gene: -; j_gene: TRBJ2-3
CDR3nt: TGCAGTGCTAGAGCCTGGGGCGGAAATGAAAAACTGTTTTTT; CDR3aa: CSARAWGGNEKLFF; abundance: once; len: 14; v_gene: TRBV20-1; d_gene: -; j_gene: TRBJ1-4
CDR3nt: TGTGCCAGCAGCCCGGGGGACTCGAACACTGAAGCTTTCTTT; CDR3aa: CASSPGDSNTEAFF; abundance: -; len: 14; v_gene: TRBV28; d_gene: -; j_gene: TRBJ1-1
CDR3nt: TGCGCCAGCAGTGAGGGGGACCCCTCTGGCTACACCTTC; CDR3aa: CASSEGDPSGYTF; abundance: once; len: 13; v_gene: TRBV5-1; d_gene: -; j_gene: TRBJ1-2
CDR3nt: TGTGCCAGCAGCTCCCGGGCCGCGGAAGGCTACGAGCAGTACTTC; CDR3aa: CASSSRAAEGYEQYF; abundance: -; len: 15; v_gene: TRBV2; d_gene: -; j_gene: TRBJ2-7
CDR3nt: TGCAGTGCTAGACGGGATACGCAGTATTTT; CDR3aa: CSARRDTQYF; abundance: -; len: 10; v_gene: TRBV20-1; d_gene: -; j_gene: TRBJ2-3
CDR3nt: TGCAGCGTTGGACCAGACAGGTCCCACTCCTACGAGCAGTACTTC; CDR3aa: CSVGPDRSHSYEQYF; abundance: -; len: 15; v_gene: TRBV29-1; d_gene: -; j_gene: TRBJ2-7
CDR3nt: TGTGCCATCGCTCAGGCTTACAATGAGCAGTTCTTC; CDR3aa: CAIAQAYNEQFF; abundance: -; len: 12; v_gene: TRBV10-3; d_gene: -; j_gene: TRBJ2-1